A selection of T cell receptor beta chains follows, all from one sample in a study of regulatory T cells in long-lasting Graves disease. TCRdb processed the multiplex PCR reads anew with MiXCR; each CDR3 protein has one entry. The profile shows approximately 300,000 distinct CDR3 sequences, about a sixth of them singletons. This sample comprised peripheral blood mononuclear cells (PBMCs), obtained at new diagnosis, from a patient treated with antithyroid drugs. Every receptor here comes from a female donor with Graves disease. Both conserved end residues are part of each CDR3. The order of the fields is D gene, V gene, J gene, clone size, CDR3 protein, CDR3 DNA. D genes are given only for firm matches. Not every row has a clone size; where given, it reads once, few, many or a size class.

TRBD2	TRBV2	TRBJ2-1	many	CASLGTSSNEQFF	TGTGCCAGCCTCGGGACTAGCAGCAATGAGCAGTTCTTC
-	TRBV6-1	TRBJ2-1	few	CASSPLRVSSEQFF	TGTGCCAGCAGCCCCCTCCGGGTCTCCAGTGAGCAGTTCTTC
-	TRBV27	TRBJ2-1	-	CASSLNGALGNEQFF	TGTGCCAGCAGTTTAAATGGGGCACTGGGCAATGAGCAGTTCTTC
TRBD1	TRBV20-1	TRBJ2-7	-	CSAPGDRDEQYF	TGCAGTGCGCCGGGGGACAGGGACGAGCAGTACTTC
-	TRBV15	TRBJ2-7	many	CATSREPRWGHYEQYF	TGTGCCACCAGCAGAGAACCCCGGTGGGGCCACTACGAGCAGTACTTC
-	TRBV5-6	TRBJ1-5	few	CASSLAVGRNNQPQHF	TGTGCCAGCAGCTTGGCCGTGGGAAGGAACAATCAGCCCCAGCATTTT
TRBD1	TRBV12-3/TRBV12-4	TRBJ1-6	-	CASSPGQGHLLHF	TGTGCCAGCAGCCCGGGACAGGGCCATCTCCTCCACTTT
TRBD1	TRBV28	TRBJ2-7	many	CASSFEGAPQIFYEQYF	TGTGCCAGCAGTTTCGAGGGGGCGCCCCAGATTTTCTACGAGCAGTACTTC
TRBD2	TRBV12-3/TRBV12-4	TRBJ2-5	-	CASSKTGTDFLAGKSQETQYF	TGTGCCAGCAGTAAGACCGGGACAGACTTCCTAGCGGGGAAATCACAAGAGACCCAGTACTTC
-	TRBV10-1	TRBJ2-5	many	CASSGSRGGFETQYF	TGCGCCAGCAGCGGTAGTCGGGGTGGGTTCGAGACCCAGTACTTC
-	TRBV20-1	TRBJ2-5	few	CSAGPFGVQETQYF	TGCAGTGCCGGACCGTTCGGGGTCCAAGAGACCCAGTACTTC
TRBD1	TRBV19	TRBJ1-2	many	CASTLAGGIDYGYTF	TGTGCCAGTACGTTAGCAGGGGGTATAGACTATGGCTACACCTTC
-	TRBV6-1	TRBJ2-2	many	CASSAAGELFF	TGTGCCAGCAGTGCTGCCGGGGAGCTGTTTTTT
-	TRBV7-3	TRBJ2-7	many	CASSPQGTLPYEQYF	TGTGCCAGCAGCCCCCAAGGGACACTCCCCTACGAGCAGTACTTC
TRBD1	TRBV11-2	TRBJ2-3	many	CASSLWDSLADTQYF	TGTGCCAGCAGCCTGTGGGACAGTTTGGCAGATACGCAGTATTTT
-	TRBV29-1	TRBJ1-1	many	CSALLNTEAFF	TGCAGCGCCCTATTGAACACTGAAGCTTTCTTT
-	TRBV11-1	TRBJ2-7	many	CASSSTGEPYEQYF	TGTGCCAGCAGCTCGACAGGAGAACCCTACGAGCAGTACTTC
-	TRBV11-2	TRBJ2-1	-	CASSLGLSSYNEQFF	TGTGCCAGCAGTCTCGGACTCAGCTCCTACAATGAGCAGTTCTTC
-	TRBV12-3/TRBV12-4	TRBJ1-2	many	CASSLGSVRANIYGYTF	TGTGCCAGCAGTTTAGGTTCGGTCAGGGCAAACATATATGGCTACACCTTC
-	TRBV10-3	TRBJ2-5	many	CAISVRRGLGETQYF	TGTGCCATCAGTGTGCGCAGGGGACTGGGGGAGACCCAGTACTTC
TRBD2	TRBV10-2	TRBJ2-1	many	CASSERGLDTNEQFF	TGCGCCAGCAGTGAGAGGGGACTAGACACGAATGAGCAGTTCTTC
TRBD2	TRBV7-8	TRBJ2-2	many	CASSTQRGRGGELFF	TGTGCCAGCAGCACCCAGCGGGGGCGCGGCGGGGAGCTGTTTTTT
TRBD2	TRBV14	TRBJ2-6	-	CASSQGTSGRLSPGANVLTF	TGTGCCAGCAGCCAGGGTACTAGCGGGAGGTTATCTCCTGGGGCCAACGTCCTGACTTTC
-	TRBV12-3/TRBV12-4	TRBJ2-7	many	CASSFWGPYEQYF	TGTGCCAGCAGTTTTTGGGGGCCCTACGAGCAGTACTTC
TRBD1	TRBV6-1	TRBJ2-7	many	CASRTGGSYEQYF	TGTGCCAGCAGAACAGGGGGGTCCTACGAGCAGTACTTC
-	TRBV11-1	TRBJ1-5	many	CASSPTTATRPQHF	TGTGCCAGCAGTCCCACGACGGCAACTCGGCCCCAGCATTTT
-	TRBV4-2	TRBJ2-1	many	CASSQEGTPSRLNEQFF	TGTGCCAGCAGCCAAGAAGGGACACCTTCTCGACTCAATGAGCAGTTCTTC
TRBD2	TRBV3-1	TRBJ2-3	-	CASSQDFGEGPVDSFDTQYF	TGTGCCAGCAGCCAAGATTTCGGGGAGGGGCCGGTGGATTCCTTTGATACGCAGTATTTT
-	TRBV4-1	TRBJ2-1	-	CASSQESTLAIPFNEQFF	TGCGCCAGCAGCCAAGAATCGACACTAGCCATTCCTTTCAATGAGCAGTTCTTC
-	TRBV20-1	TRBJ1-5	many	CSASRGPDQPQHF	TGCAGTGCTTCCCGGGGCCCTGATCAGCCCCAGCATTTT
-	TRBV12-3/TRBV12-4	TRBJ1-5	many	CASSPLAGPALNQPQHF	TGTGCCAGCAGTCCCTTAGCCGGGCCAGCCCTCAATCAGCCCCAGCATTTT
-	TRBV28	TRBJ1-5	many	CASLPWGKSSNQPQHF	TGTGCCAGCCTCCCGTGGGGGAAATCTAGCAATCAGCCCCAGCATTTT
TRBD1	TRBV11-3	TRBJ2-5	many	CASSLTRGQGLGETQYF	TGTGCCAGCAGCTTAACGCGCGGACAGGGATTAGGAGAGACCCAGTACTTC
-	TRBV29-1	TRBJ2-7	-	CSVERLEIYEQYF	TGCAGCGTTGAGAGGCTTGAGATCTACGAGCAGTACTTC